Below are 21 T cell receptor beta chains sequenced from a single sample in a study of shared clonotypes between healthy human individuals. The table came from immunoSEQ multiplex PCR; TCRdb's copy has only in-frame clones and leaves some out. The data contain approximately 2.4 million clones, approximately 95% of them singletons. The specimen sequenced was naive CD4+ T cells sorted from blood. Specified subset: CD45RA+ positively selected. These receptors originate from a man younger than 35 in good health.

This chain uses TRBV19 with TRBJ1-4, with a tentative D call TRBD1 (5 bases). CDR1 and CDR2 from the germline V gene are LNHDA and SQIVND (reference sequence). The V end lost 7 bases, the J end lost 1 base, and 10 bases lay between the germline ends. This CDR3 contains 14 residues. The CDR3 region is CASTPRGTNEKLFF. DNA for the CDR3: TGTGCCAGTACCCCGAGGGGAACTAATGAAAAACTGTTTTTT.

Turning to this clone: This CDR3 is also generated by other DNA sequences in the sample. The V and J genes are TRBV30 and TRBJ2-3; D is uncertain. CDR1 is GTSNPN and CDR2 is SVGIG in the germline V gene (reference sequence). This CDR3 has 12 amino acids. The V and J ends lost 1 base and 4 bases respectively, with 6 bases between them. The CDR3 sequence is CAWSGLADTQYF. CDR3 DNA sequence: TGTGCCTGGAGTGGCCTCGCAGATACGCAGTATTTT.

The chain is built from TRBV2 and TRBJ1-1; tentative D call: TRBD1 (5 bases). Trimming removed 7 bases from V and 1 base from J, with 25 bases in between. Germline lookup yields CDR1 SNHLY and CDR2 FYNNEI. This CDR3 region has 18 residues. The CDR3 loop is CASKTSRDSPSRNTEAFF. The CDR3 DNA reads as TGTGCCAGCAAGACCTCCAGGGACTCCCCTTCGAGGAACACTGAAGCTTTCTTT.

V and J are TRBV27 and TRBJ1-2, with 9 bases aligning to TRBD1. The V and J ends lost 5 bases and 1 base, in that order; junction bases with no gene match: 11. Germline-derived CDR1 and CDR2 are MNHEY and SMNVEV (reference sequence). The CDR3 spans 17 residues. The CDR3 DNA follows: TGTGCCAGCAGTCCGAGGACAGGGGTAACTTTTAACTATGGCTACACCTTC. Translated, it gives CASSPRTGVTFNYGYTF.

The chain combines TRBV4-1 with TRBJ2-1, with 8 bases fitting TRBD1. V was pared by 4 bases and J by 0 bases, with 5 bases of the junction left unmatched. Germline CDR1 reads MGHRA; CDR2 reads YSYEKL. The CDR3 has 16 residues. Here the CDR3 reads CASSPDRGISYNEQFF. The CDR3 DNA follows: TGCGCCAGCAGCCCAGACAGGGGAATCTCCTACAATGAGCAGTTCTTC.

The chain employs TRBV6-5 and TRBJ2-7; 7 bases agree with TRBD1. Germline CDR1 reads MNHEY; CDR2 reads SVGAGI. The V and J ends lost 6 bases and 0 bases, in that order; junction bases with no gene match: 8. This CDR3 spans 15 amino acids. The CDR3 sequence is CASRRQGLSSYEQYF. The DNA of the CDR3 is TGTGCCAGCAGGAGACAGGGTTTAAGCTCCTACGAGCAGTACTTC.

This chain uses TRBV10-3 with TRBJ1-1, with D maybe TRBD1 (5 bases). V was trimmed by 3 bases and J by 6 bases, leaving 23 bases between them. Germline lookup yields CDR1 ENHRY and CDR2 SYGVKD. CDR3 length equals 17 residues. CDR3 sequence reads: CAISEYQMVGGDAEAFF. CDR3 in DNA: TGTGCCATCAGTGAATATCAAATGGTCGGGGGGGACGCTGAAGCTTTCTTT.

This chain joins TRBV30 and TRBJ1-3; the match to TRBD1 covers 8 bases. V was pared by 4 bases and J by 0 bases, with 5 bases of the junction left unmatched. Germline CDR1 is GTSNPN and CDR2 is SVGIG (reference sequence). The CDR3 contains 15 residues. CDR3 loop: CAWNQGADSGNTIYF. CDR3 DNA: TGTGCCTGGAATCAGGGGGCGGACTCTGGAAACACCATATATTTT.

As concerns this clone: At the DNA level, this CDR3 is encoded by other sequences in the same sample as well. The rearrangement links TRBV18 to TRBJ1-6, with D maybe TRBD1 (6 bases). The germline V and J ends were trimmed by 3 bases and 7 bases, with 7 bases remaining between them. CDR1 is KGHSH and CDR2 is LQKENI in the germline V gene. This CDR3 spans 13 amino acids. The CDR3 bases are TGTGCCAGCTCACCGGACAGCAATTCACCCCTCCACTTT. It translates to CASSPDSNSPLHF.

This chain connects TRBV6-1 to TRBJ1-1, with unresolved D. Per germline, CDR1 MNHNS and CDR2 SASEGT. The CDR3 sequence is 15 residues long. Trimming took 4 bases from V and 3 from J, leaving 15 bases between them. The CDR3 coding sequence is TGTGCCAGCAGTGGAGGCAAAGGTGGGGACACTGAAGCTTTCTTT. Translation: CASSGGKGGDTEAFF.

V is TRBV10-3 and J is TRBJ2-2, with TRBD1 matching 8 bases. This CDR3 spans 16 amino acids. Germline V gene sequence: CDR1 ENHRY, CDR2 SYGVKD. V trimming: 10 bases; J trimming: 3 bases; junction bases outside the gene matches: 13. In nucleotides, the CDR3 is TGTGCCAGTCGGACAGGGCGGAAGGGGGACACCGGGGAGCTGTTTTTT. This codes for CASRTGRKGDTGELFF.

This clone occurred once. This chain joins TRBV4-1 and TRBJ2-7; TRBD2 aligns across 9 bases. The CDR3 covers 16 residues. J lost 4 bases, V lost 1 base, and 8 bases had no gene match. Germline V gene sequence: CDR1 MGHRA, CDR2 YSYEKL. The CDR3 nucleotides are TGCGCCAGCAGCCAAGCTGGCGGGAGGGCCTGGTACGAGCAGTACTTC. It yields the protein CASSQAGGRAWYEQYF.

This sequence joins TRBV2 and TRBJ2-1; weak D call: TRBD2 (5 bases). This CDR3 has 13 residues. V was shortened by 8 bases and J by 8 bases, with 16 bases between the two germline ends. The germline V gene encodes CDR1 SNHLY and CDR2 FYNNEI. This CDR3 is CASLTRLGHEQFF. In DNA form, the CDR3 reads TGTGCCAGCTTAACTAGACTTGGGCATGAGCAGTTCTTC.

This rearrangement joins TRBV30 to TRBJ1-1; D uncertain. Trimming took 5 bases from V and 0 from J, leaving 10 bases between them. The length of the CDR3 is 13 residues. Germline loops: CDR1 GTSNPN, CDR2 SVGIG (reference sequence). CDR3 loop: CAWRRNLNTEAFF. The CDR3, as DNA: TGTGCCTGGCGACGGAATTTGAACACTGAAGCTTTCTTT.

The gene calls are TRBV19 and TRBJ2-2; 7 nucleotides line up with TRBD1. Germline trimming cut 7 bases from V and 0 bases from J; bases unmatched to any gene: 5. CDR3 length equals 15 residues. Germline V CDR1 and CDR2: LNHDA, SQIVND (reference sequence). The CDR3, as DNA: TGTGCCAGTAACACGGGACAGCCGAACACCGGGGAGCTGTTTTTT. Translation: CASNTGQPNTGELFF.

This clone occurred once. Other DNA variants within this sample encode the same CDR3. The chain recombines TRBV7-2 with TRBJ2-7; D gene ambiguous. The CDR3 spans 11 residues. Trimming took 1 base from V and 7 from J, leaving 5 bases between them. From germline, CDR1 is SGHTA and CDR2 FQGNSA. Here the CDR3 DNA reads TGTGCCAGCAGCTTAGTGAGGGAGCAGTACTTC. Its translation: CASSLVREQYF.

The chain is built from TRBV6-5 and TRBJ2-7; D gene unclear. Trimming cost V 0 bases and J 5 bases, with 14 bases left between them. This CDR3 comprises 15 residues. In germline, CDR1 is MNHEY, CDR2 SVGAGI. The CDR3 loop is CASSYSISIQDEQYF. The CDR3 nucleotides read TGTGCCAGCAGTTACTCGATCAGTATTCAGGACGAGCAGTACTTC.

The V and J genes are TRBV27 and TRBJ1-3; D unclear. This CDR3 has 13 amino acids. Trimming removed 0 bases from V and 4 bases from J, with 4 bases in between. CDR1 is MNHEY and CDR2 is SMNVEV in the germline V gene (reference sequence). In DNA, the CDR3 is TGTGCCAGCAGTTTATCAGGGGGAAACACCATATATTTT. Translated: CASSLSGGNTIYF.

The chain employs TRBV7-9 and TRBJ1-6; D gene unclear. Germline CDR1 is SEHNR and CDR2 is FQNEAQ (reference sequence). The V and J ends lost 2 bases and 7 bases respectively, with 9 bases between them. This CDR3 is 14 amino acids long. The CDR3 nucleotides read TGTGCCAGCAGCTTATCAGGACTCAATTCACCCCTCCACTTT. The encoded protein is CASSLSGLNSPLHF.

The CDR3: CASSLKIEAFF. Here the CDR3 DNA reads TGTGCCAGCAGCTTAAAAATTGAAGCTTTCTTT. V usage is TRBV5-8 and J usage is TRBJ1-1; D unresolved. The CDR3 loop spans 11 amino acids. Germline lookup yields CDR1 SGHTS and CDR2 YDEGEE. Between the trimmed V and J ends, which lost 2 bases and 7 bases, there was a span of 6 bases.

The chain carries TRBV5-5 and TRBJ2-7, with D possibly being TRBD2 (6 bases). The CDR3 runs to 14 residues. V lost 6 bases, J lost 0 bases, and 13 bases lay in between. Looked up from germline, CDR1 is SGHKS and CDR2 is YYEKEE (reference sequence). The CDR3 here is CASTERVLSYEQYF. The CDR3 nucleotides are TGTGCCAGCACAGAGCGGGTCCTCTCCTACGAGCAGTACTTC.